This T cell receptor (beta chain) comes out of a study of metastatic and nonmetastatic thyroid tumors. On the study more broadly: The study looked at repertoires side by side in blood and in tumor or nodule tissue from malignant and benign thyroid patients. Study-level points and caveats: Patients with malignant thyroid tumors reportedly had significantly higher TCR beta diversity than those with benign nodules, in blood and tumor.

The authors' processing: Building a distant-metastasis classifier for papillary thyroid cancer drew on CDR3 differences across clinicopathological groups. Through MiXCR, TCRdb re-clonotyped the PCR reads. The V and J calls reflect TCRdb's pipeline rather than the authors' work. Of over 50,000 clones in the sample, under 30% are singletons; the top ten hold 15% to 20%. Prior to thyroid surgery, none of the patients had received any treatment. The V gene lost 4 bases and the J gene lost 5 bases, with 8 bases spanning the gap. The germline gives CDR1 KGHSH, CDR2 LQKENI. The CDR3 is made up of 12 amino acids. This clone came up a few times. The antigen is undetermined.

The genes are TRBV18 and TRBJ2-5; D is uncertain. Sequences were obtained from blood. This TCR derives from a female donor with papillary thyroid cancer or a benign thyroid nodule (not recorded which). Some clones in this sample may be carry-over from other donors' samples. The CDR3 DNA sequence: TGTGCCAGCTCACTGGGGATGGAGACCCAGTACTTC. Translated, it gives CASSLGMETQYF.